Below are 14 T cell receptor beta chains sequenced from a single sample in a study of T cells in localized non-small cell lung cancer. The data were produced by immunoSEQ multiplex PCR, yet TCRdb's version contains in-frame clones alone and is incomplete. The table lists approximately 17,000 clones, about 80% of them singletons. Sequencing was performed on peripheral blood, taken before any cancer treatment. The receptors stem from a male donor aged 60 or over with stage I lung adenocarcinoma.

The chain employs TRBV27 and TRBJ2-5; 13 bases match TRBD2. Trimming cost V 6 bases and J 10 bases; bases outside gene matches: 11. The CDR3 consists of 15 residues. Germline CDR1 and CDR2: MNHEY and SMNVEV (reference sequence). CDR3 coding DNA: TGTGCCAGCAGACCCGGGACTAGCGGGAATCTAGACCAGTACTTC. Its protein product is CASRPGTSGNLDQYF.

The chain is built from TRBV5-6 and TRBJ2-7; perhaps TRBD2 as D (6 bases). V was trimmed by 0 bases and J by 4 bases, leaving 17 bases between them. CDR3 length: 16 amino acids. The germline gives CDR1 SGHDT, CDR2 YYEEEE. The CDR3 spells CASSLAGSDGVYEQYF. The CDR3 DNA follows: TGTGCCAGCAGCTTGGCCGGGAGCGATGGTGTGTACGAGCAGTACTTC.

This chain uses TRBV6-1 with TRBJ2-5, with 13 bases aligning to TRBD2. CDR1 and CDR2 (germline): MNHNS, SASEGT. The V segment lost 4 bases and the J segment 5 bases; nucleotides outside the gene matches: 4. The CDR3 is 15 amino acids. CDR3 residues: CASSGTSGRFETQYF. The CDR3 DNA follows: TGTGCCAGCAGTGGGACTAGCGGGAGATTTGAGACCCAGTACTTC.

The rearrangement links TRBV7-2 to TRBJ2-3; D unresolved. The CDR3 spans 14 residues. Germline V CDR1 and CDR2: SGHTA, FQGNSA. Trimming stripped 5 bases from V and 4 bases from J, with 13 bases between. The chain's CDR3 is CASSPGPYADTQYF. As DNA, the CDR3 is TGTGCCAGCAGCCCCGGACCCTACGCAGATACGCAGTATTTT.

The V and J genes are TRBV30 and TRBJ2-7, with D perhaps given as TRBD1 or TRBD2 (5 bases each). Germline lookup yields CDR1 GTSNPN and CDR2 SVGIG (reference sequence). V lost 7 bases and J 0 bases, leaving 10 bases between the germline ends. This CDR3 contains 12 residues. In DNA form, the CDR3 reads TGTGCCTTCCGGGACGCCTCCTACGAGCAGTACTTC. It encodes CAFRDASYEQYF.

The V and J genes are TRBV6-1 and TRBJ2-4; 8 positions agree with TRBD1. CDR1 and CDR2 (germline): MNHNS, SASEGT. There are 12 residues in the CDR3. Unmatched junction bases numbered 1, after V lost 4 bases and J lost 8 bases. The CDR3 DNA follows: TGTGCCAGCAGTGGACAGGGGTACATTCAGTACTTC. Amino acids: CASSGQGYIQYF.

The genes are TRBV6-5 and TRBJ2-7; 7 nucleotides line up with TRBD1. Germline V lookup: CDR1 MNHEY, CDR2 SVGAGI. The junction had 5 bases not matched to a gene; V was cut back by 6 bases and J by 0 bases. The CDR3 totals 14 residues. CDR3 sequence (DNA): TGTGCCAGCAGAGCGACAGGGACCTCCTACGAGCAGTACTTC. It specifies CASRATGTSYEQYF.

The chain recombines TRBV10-3 with TRBJ1-3, with D tentatively TRBD1 (5 bases). The CDR3 runs 13 residues. The germline V gene encodes CDR1 ENHRY and CDR2 SYGVKD. Trimming took 8 bases from V and 1 from J, leaving 9 bases between them. The CDR3 reads CAIGTGSGNTIYF. The CDR3, as DNA: TGTGCCATCGGCACAGGATCTGGAAACACCATATATTTT.

The chain employs TRBV7-6 and TRBJ1-1; no definite D call. CDR3 length equals 13 residues. V gave up 5 bases and J gave up 6 bases, with 13 bases separating them. Germline V gene lookup returns CDR1 SGHVS and CDR2 FNYEAQ. The DNA of the CDR3 is TGTGCCAGCAGCACTCCACGGTACCCTGAAGCTTTCTTT. Protein: CASSTPRYPEAFF.

This clone was counted a few times. The chain is built from TRBV21-1 and TRBJ2-2. TRBV21-1 represents a pseudogene. The CDR3 runs to 14 residues. The CDR3, as DNA: TGTGCCAGCAGCAAGTCACCGAACACCGGGGAGCTGTTTTTT. Translated, it gives CASSKSPNTGELFF.

The chain couples TRBV7-4 to TRBJ2-3; D may be TRBD2 (5 bases). The CDR3 runs to 20 residues. Deletions cut 4 bases from V and 0 bases from J, with 26 bases between. Per germline, CDR1 SGHVT and CDR2 SQSDAQ. The CDR3 loop reads CASSSSPHRIRPNSTDTQYF. CDR3 DNA: TGTGCCAGCAGCTCTAGCCCGCATAGGATTAGGCCCAATAGCACAGATACGCAGTATTTT.

This CDR3 reads CASSADREGSGNTIYF. As DNA, the CDR3 is TGTGCCAGCAGCGCTGACAGGGAGGGCTCTGGAAACACCATATATTTT. The chain combines TRBV5-4 with TRBJ1-3; 7 bases agree with TRBD1. The CDR3 covers 16 residues. Germline V lookup: CDR1 SGHNT, CDR2 YYREEE (reference sequence). The V and J ends lost 4 bases and 0 bases, in that order; junction bases with no gene match: 7.

By share, this clone ranks as medium-sized (0.01 to 0.1%). The rearrangement uses TRBV5-8 and TRBJ2-5, with 12 bases matching TRBD2. Germline CDR1 and CDR2: SGHTS and YDEGEE. With 0 bases clipped from V and 7 bases from J, the junction kept 7 bases outside the gene matches. The CDR3 extends over 16 amino acids. CDR3 residues: CASSLGTSGELGTQYF. CDR3 bases: TGTGCCAGCAGCTTGGGGACTAGCGGGGAACTGGGGACCCAGTACTTC.

This chain uses TRBV30 with TRBJ1-1; TRBD1 matches 7 bases. Germline CDR1 reads GTSNPN; CDR2 reads SVGIG (reference sequence). This CDR3 is 16 amino acids long. The junction had 12 bases not matched to a gene; V was cut back by 3 bases and J by 2 bases. Written as DNA, the CDR3 is TGTGCCTGGAGAACCATTTACAGGGGAAGAAACACTGAAGCTTTCTTT. Its translation is CAWRTIYRGRNTEAFF.